The clone carrying this TCR beta chain appeared once. The antigen remains unidentified. This entry comes from a study of beta chain features in type 1 diabetes. General observations from the study: HLA influence on TCRB rearrangement stayed unresolved here. For patients, the naive, central memory and Treg TCRB repertoires appeared more alike than for healthy donors. Whatever favoring of shorter templates PCR might show would apply equally to patients and controls.

The V end lost 6 bases, the J end lost 0 bases, and 8 bases lay between the germline ends. Germline V lookup: CDR1 SNHLY, CDR2 FYNNEI. CDR3 length: 13 residues. Expressed TCRB transcripts were sequenced because the isolated RNA had all been reverse transcribed beforehand. The repertoire was sequenced with immunoSEQ multiplex PCR; TCRdb's copy has only in-frame clones and lacks some. Among some 410,000 clones listed, about 14% were seen once. The sample taken for sequencing was naive CD4+ T cells from blood. This TCR derives from a man aged 25-40 years in good health. V is TRBV2 and J is TRBJ1-2; no definite D call. In DNA, the CDR3 is TGTGCCAGCAGCCTAGAGGCTAACTATGGCTACACCTTC. Its translation: CASSLEANYGYTF.